One sample yielded the 24 T cell receptor beta chains listed below, sequenced in a study of T cells in Graves' hyperthyroidism and ophthalmopathy. Amplification of TCR beta CDR3 regions was performed using RNA transcripts as template. A set of HTBI primers served as the primers for a first-round RT-PCR of the TCR CDR3. One entry per CDR3 protein results from TCRdb running MiXCR on the multiplex PCR reads. The top ten clones hold approximately 32% of a sample with 350,000 to 400,000 distinct CDR3 sequences, 15% of them seen once. Sequencing input: blood. These receptors were obtained from a woman in her thirties with Graves' hyperthyroidism.

This clonotype came up many times. This rearrangement joins TRBV30 to TRBJ2-3; TRBD2 aligns across 11 bases. The germline CDR1 and CDR2 sequences are GTSNPN and SVGIG (reference sequence). The V and J ends lost 1 base and 4 bases, in that order; junction bases with no gene match: 4. The CDR3 runs 15 residues. This CDR3 reads CAWSELAGVADTQYF. The CDR3, as DNA: TGTGCCTGGAGTGAACTAGCGGGAGTGGCAGATACGCAGTATTTT.

This clonotype was counted a few times. The V call is TRBV5-1, the J call TRBJ2-3; 9 positions agree with TRBD1. There are 14 residues in the CDR3. Germline V gene sequence: CDR1 SGHRS, CDR2 YFSETQ. V was pared by 4 bases and J by 6 bases, with 6 bases of the junction left unmatched. CDR3 nucleotides: TGCGCCAGCAGCACCATGACAGGGGGGGATACGCAGTATTTT. It is translated as CASSTMTGGDTQYF.

This clonotype was detected many times. The chain carries TRBV6-1 and TRBJ1-2; D is undetermined. Trimming shortened V by 5 bases and J by 2 bases, and 9 bases separated the two germline ends. The CDR3 spans 13 residues. In germline, CDR1 is MNHNS, CDR2 SASEGT. The CDR3 region is CASSSQENYGYTF. CDR3 nucleotide sequence: TGTGCCAGCAGTTCCCAGGAGAACTATGGCTACACCTTC.

The rearrangement joins TRBV4-1 to TRBJ2-4; D may be TRBD1 (6 bases). CDR3 length equals 14 residues. The V and J ends lost 6 bases and 1 base respectively, with 10 bases between them. Germline V lookup: CDR1 MGHRA, CDR2 YSYEKL. CDR3: CASSQGSAKNIQYF. CDR3 in DNA: TGCGCCAGCAGTCAGGGGAGTGCCAAAAACATTCAGTACTTC.

V gene TRBV6-1 combines with J gene TRBJ2-5; TRBD2 matches 14 bases. Trimming took 6 bases from V and 1 from J; bases not matched to a gene: 7. The CDR3 covers 17 residues. Germline V gene data show CDR1 as MNHNS and CDR2 as SASEGT. The CDR3 coding sequence is TGTGCCAGCAGCTTCGGGGGACTAGCGGGAGTCCAAGAGACCCAGTACTTC. Its translation is CASSFGGLAGVQETQYF.

This clonotype was recorded a few times. The genes are TRBV5-6 and TRBJ1-1, with a possible D match to TRBD1 (5 bases). The CDR3 covers 11 residues. Germline V gene sequence: CDR1 SGHDT, CDR2 YYEEEE. Between the trimmed V and J ends, which lost 4 bases and 11 bases, there was a span of 12 bases. This CDR3 reads CASSLRGWAFF. CDR3 in DNA: TGTGCCAGCAGCCTGAGGGGCTGGGCTTTCTTT.

This clonotype was seen only a few times. The chain links TRBV7-2 to TRBJ2-7; no reliable D call. The CDR3 extends over 15 amino acids. Germline-derived CDR1 and CDR2 are SGHTA and FQGNSA. Trimming removed 6 bases from V and 7 bases from J, with 22 bases in between. The CDR3 DNA reads TGTGCCAGCAGTCCTGTCAATCCGGTTATTTCGGAGCAGTACTTC. It is translated as CASSPVNPVISEQYF. Supplemented by reference TRBV7-2 and TRBJ2-7, the full variable domain reads GAGVSQSPSNKVTEKGKDVELRCDPISGHTALYWYRQSLGQGLEFLIYFQGNSAPDKSGLPSDRFSAERTGGSVSTLTIQRTQQEDSAVYLCASSPVNPVISEQYFGPGTRLTVT.

This clonotype showed up many times. The chain uses TRBV4-1 and TRBJ2-7; D might be TRBD2 (7 bases). The CDR3 extends over 16 amino acids. The germline V and J ends were trimmed by 2 bases and 3 bases, with 17 bases remaining between them. CDR1 and CDR2 from the germline V gene are MGHRA and YSYEKL. This CDR3 is CASSQRGAKDRYEQYF. In DNA, the CDR3 is TGCGCCAGCAGCCAACGGGGGGCGAAGGATCGCTACGAGCAGTACTTC.

This clonotype turned up a few times. A much larger clonotype is one base distant, so this may be a read error. As the CDR3 is not closed by the conserved phenylalanine or tryptophan, this likely results from a read error. DNA for the CDR3: TGTGCCAGCAGCTTCGACAATGAGCAGTTCCTC. The encoded protein is CASSFDNEQFL. The chain joins TRBV7-9 to TRBJ2-1; D gene unclear. Germline CDR1 and CDR2: SEHNR and FQNEAQ (reference sequence). The V end lost 3 bases, the J end lost 5 bases, and 2 bases lay between the germline ends. The CDR3 loop spans 11 amino acids.

This clonotype was seen many times. This chain uses TRBV24-1 with TRBJ2-3; 8 bases map to TRBD2. V shed 5 bases and J 3 bases; nucleotides not matched to a gene: 3. CDR1 KGHDR and CDR2 SFDVKD come from the germline V gene. The CDR3 loop spans 14 amino acids. Here the CDR3 reads CATSVPGGTDTQYF. The DNA for the CDR3 is TGTGCCACCAGTGTTCCGGGAGGGACAGATACGCAGTATTTT.

Many counts were recorded for this clonotype. This rearrangement joins TRBV2 to TRBJ2-3, with 8 bases aligning to TRBD1. This CDR3 has 15 residues. V lost 6 bases to trimming and J lost 0 bases; unmatched junction nucleotides: 5. Germline V gene sequence: CDR1 SNHLY, CDR2 FYNNEI. DNA for the CDR3: TGTGCCAGCAGCCTGACAGGGGTTAGCACAGATACGCAGTATTTT. This encodes CASSLTGVSTDTQYF.

This clonotype has more than one count but fewer than ten. The CDR3 loop reads CASSLKVVLFYGYTF. CDR3 nucleotide sequence: TGTGCCAGCAGCTTAAAGGTTGTTTTATTCTATGGCTACACCTTC. The V and J genes are TRBV7-3 and TRBJ1-2; no firm D call. The CDR3 loop spans 15 amino acids. From germline, CDR1 is SGHTA and CDR2 FQGTGA. The V end lost 1 base, the J end lost 4 bases, and 13 bases lay between the germline ends.

This clonotype came up a few times. This chain uses TRBV28 with TRBJ1-5; possibly TRBD1 for D (6 bases). CDR3 length: 15 amino acids. CDR1 is MDHEN, CDR2 SYDVKM, per germline. V was cut by 7 bases and J by 0 bases, with 13 bases left in between. The CDR3 spells CASIGGTYSNQPQHF. CDR3 in DNA: TGTGCCAGCATCGGGGGCACTTATAGCAATCAGCCCCAGCATTTT.

The gene calls are TRBV12-3 or TRBV12-4 and TRBJ2-1; D gene unclear. V lost 3 bases and J 4 bases, leaving 7 bases between the germline ends. This CDR3 has 13 amino acids. The CDR3 DNA reads TGTGCCAGCAGTTTTTTGCGGTACAATGAGCAGTTCTTC. Its translation: CASSFLRYNEQFF.

V gene TRBV5-4 combines with J gene TRBJ2-2, with 11 bases identical to TRBD2. The junction had 7 bases not matched to a gene; V was cut back by 0 bases and J by 6 bases. The CDR3 spans 17 residues. Germline values: CDR1 SGHNT, CDR2 YYREEE (reference sequence). Here the CDR3 reads CASSLEGLAGGAGELFF. In DNA, the CDR3 is TGTGCCAGCAGCTTGGAGGGTCTAGCGGGAGGAGCCGGGGAGCTGTTTTTT.

With respect to this clonotype: It may be a read error: a sequence one base away is much more abundant. The chain couples TRBV6-1 to TRBJ1-2; unclear D gene. CDR1 is MNHNS and CDR2 is SASEGT in the germline V gene. The CDR3 extends over 15 amino acids. For the CDR3, the DNA is TGTGCCAGCGGTGAAGCGCTTGACCGCGACTATGGCTACACCTTC. It translates to CASGEALDRDYGYTF.

Points on this clonotype: A much more abundant neighbour one base away suggests this may be a read error. The rearrangement links TRBV7-2 to TRBJ1-4; D call uncertain. Germline V gene sequence: CDR1 SGHTA, CDR2 FQGNSA. CDR3 length: 15 amino acids. CDR3 region: CASSSSAGLSEELFF. DNA for the CDR3: TGTGCCAGCAGCTCCTCCGCGGGTTTGTCTGAAGAACTGTTTTTT.

This clonotype was found many times. This sequence joins TRBV12-3 or TRBV12-4 and TRBJ2-7; no firm D call. With 5 bases removed from V and 0 bases from J, the gap between germline ends came to 14 bases. This CDR3 has 15 amino acids. Here the CDR3 DNA reads TGTGCCAGCAGTAGAACAGAGAGGAGCTCCTACGAGCAGTACTTC. Its protein is CASSRTERSSYEQYF.

This clonotype showed up many times. The chain links TRBV28 to TRBJ2-7; 9 nucleotides match TRBD1. The CDR3 has 16 amino acids. Germline CDR1 is MDHEN and CDR2 is SYDVKM. Trimming removed 6 bases from V and 7 bases from J; junction bases left unmatched: 16. DNA of the CDR3: TGTGCCAGCAGGAACCCTTCCGGGACAGGGCTAGGGGAGCAGTACTTC. Translated, it gives CASRNPSGTGLGEQYF.

This clonotype was detected ten times or more. The genes are TRBV28 and TRBJ1-1; D possibly corresponds to TRBD1 (6 bases). Per germline, CDR1 MDHEN and CDR2 SYDVKM. V was clipped by 1 base and J by 3 bases, with 15 bases between them. CDR3 length: 16 amino acids. The DNA of the CDR3 is TGTGCCAGCAGTTTATTAGGGGGGCGCGGGGACACTGAAGCTTTCTTT. It translates to CASSLLGGRGDTEAFF.

The rearrangement joins TRBV20-1 to TRBJ1-5, with D maybe TRBD1 (5 bases). CDR3 length: 14 residues. Germline V lookup: CDR1 DFQATT, CDR2 SNEGSKA (reference sequence). Trimming left V 0 bases short and J 9 bases short, with 15 bases between. The CDR3 spells CSARDPTAGGPQHF. CDR3 DNA sequence: TGCAGTGCTAGAGACCCGACTGCCGGGGGGCCCCAGCATTTT.

This clonotype was detected ten times or more. The chain recombines TRBV18 with TRBJ2-7; TRBD2 matches 11 bases. The CDR3 consists of 16 residues. V dropped 1 base and J dropped 5; count of bases not matched to a gene: 7. The germline gives CDR1 KGHSH, CDR2 LQKENI. The CDR3 sequence is CASSPQRLAGRNEQYF. In DNA, the CDR3 is TGTGCCAGCTCACCACAAAGACTAGCGGGAAGGAACGAGCAGTACTTC.

In this sample, this clonotype turned up once. Since the CDR3 does not end with the conserved phenylalanine or tryptophan, this likely comes from a read error. The genes are TRBV5-1 and TRBJ2-1, with 10 bases aligning to TRBD2. The germline V gene encodes CDR1 SGHRS and CDR2 YFSETQ. With V trimmed by 0 bases and J by 6 bases, 12 bases remained unmatched. This CDR3 region has 18 residues. CDR3 sequence (DNA): TGCGCCAGCAGCTTGGGTCTAGCGGGAGAGTTTTTTGGCAATGAGCAGTTCTCC. It encodes CASSLGLAGEFFGNEQFS.

The gene calls are TRBV10-3 and TRBJ2-5; 8 bases map to TRBD1. With V trimmed by 6 bases and J by 3 bases, 3 bases remained unmatched. This CDR3 region has 13 residues. Germline lookup yields CDR1 ENHRY and CDR2 SYGVKD. CDR3 amino acids: CAIRSGQEETQYF. CDR3 sequence (DNA): TGTGCCATCAGATCGGGACAGGAAGAGACCCAGTACTTC.